This is a list of T cell receptor beta chains from one sample in a study of T-cell reconstitution after alpha-beta-depleted transplantation in children. TCRdb reanalysed the PCR reads using MiXCR and keeps one entry per CDR3 protein. Of some 500,000 distinct CDR3 sequences in the sample, around 20% are singletons; the top ten hold around 3.3%. This specimen consisted of PBMCs from the stem cell graft donor, obtained from the stem cell graft. These receptor sequences come from a human donor who donated a stem cell graft to a child with acute lymphoblastic leukemia. The CDR3 runs from the conserved cysteine through the conserved F or W. The D gene is left open where the match is weak. Some rows mark clone size as missing; the rest say once, few, many or name a class of expanded clone.

V gene: TRBV20-1; J gene: TRBJ2-3; D gene: .; CDR3 length: 12; clone size: .; CDR3 protein: CSASGRKNTQYF; CDR3 DNA: TGCAGTGCTAGCGGGAGAAAAAATACGCAGTATTTT
V gene: TRBV15; J gene: TRBJ2-1; D gene: .; CDR3 length: 15; clone size: few; CDR3 protein: CATSSLRGSYNEQFF; CDR3 DNA: TGTGCCACCAGCAGCCTCCGCGGGTCCTACAATGAGCAGTTCTTC
V gene: TRBV9; J gene: TRBJ2-7; D gene: .; CDR3 length: 14; clone size: .; CDR3 protein: CASSVGGDGYEQYF; CDR3 DNA: TGTGCCAGCAGCGTAGGAGGGGACGGCTACGAGCAGTACTTC
V gene: TRBV9; J gene: TRBJ2-3; D gene: TRBD2; CDR3 length: 18; clone size: .; CDR3 protein: CASSVFPKSGRAEDTQYF; CDR3 DNA: TGTGCCAGCAGCGTATTCCCTAAGAGCGGGAGGGCCGAAGATACGCAGTATTTT
V gene: TRBV12-3/TRBV12-4; J gene: TRBJ2-7; D gene: .; CDR3 length: 14; clone size: .; CDR3 protein: CASSIAEGHYEQYF; CDR3 DNA: TGTGCCAGCAGTATAGCGGAGGGCCACTACGAGCAGTACTTC
V gene: TRBV19; J gene: TRBJ2-7; D gene: .; CDR3 length: 12; clone size: .; CDR3 protein: CASSTYGDEQYF; CDR3 DNA: TGTGCCAGTAGTACCTACGGGGACGAGCAGTACTTC
V gene: TRBV29-1; J gene: TRBJ2-2; D gene: TRBD1; CDR3 length: 21; clone size: few; CDR3 protein: CSVEELPRDRAWETNTGELFF; CDR3 DNA: TGCAGCGTTGAAGAGCTACCCCGGGACAGGGCTTGGGAGACGAACACCGGGGAGCTGTTTTTT
V gene: TRBV5-1; J gene: TRBJ1-5; D gene: .; CDR3 length: 19; clone size: .; CDR3 protein: CASSAGTDDSEYSNQPQHF; CDR3 DNA: TGCGCCAGCAGCGCGGGCACAGACGATTCGGAGTATAGCAATCAGCCCCAGCATTTT
V gene: TRBV7-9; J gene: TRBJ2-7; D gene: .; CDR3 length: 15; clone size: .; CDR3 protein: CASSLRDTSSYEQYF; CDR3 DNA: TGTGCCAGCAGCTTACGAGACACAAGCTCCTACGAGCAGTACTTC
V gene: TRBV7-9; J gene: TRBJ1-1; D gene: .; CDR3 length: 14; clone size: few; CDR3 protein: CASSLGFGDTEAFF; CDR3 DNA: TGTGCCAGCAGCTTAGGGTTTGGGGACACTGAAGCTTTCTTT
V gene: TRBV20-1; J gene: TRBJ2-2; D gene: TRBD2; CDR3 length: 14; clone size: .; CDR3 protein: CSALAGSNTGELFF; CDR3 DNA: TGCAGTGCACTAGCGGGGTCGAACACCGGGGAGCTGTTTTTT
V gene: TRBV5-1; J gene: TRBJ1-1; D gene: .; CDR3 length: 13; clone size: .; CDR3 protein: CASSFIENTEAFF; CDR3 DNA: TGCGCCAGCAGCTTCATCGAGAACACTGAAGCTTTCTTT
V gene: TRBV3-1; J gene: TRBJ1-4; D gene: .; CDR3 length: 13; clone size: once; CDR3 protein: CASSQDEGPKLFF; CDR3 DNA: TGTGCCAGCAGCCAAGATGAAGGACCAAAACTGTTTTTT
V gene: TRBV7-9; J gene: TRBJ1-4; D gene: TRBD1; CDR3 length: 16; clone size: .; CDR3 protein: CASSLGPDRGEEKLFF; CDR3 DNA: TGTGCCAGCAGCTTAGGCCCTGACAGGGGTGAAGAAAAACTGTTTTTT
V gene: TRBV6-5; J gene: TRBJ2-3; D gene: TRBD2; CDR3 length: 14; clone size: .; CDR3 protein: CASSYARLAGLQYF; CDR3 DNA: TGTGCCAGCAGTTACGCGCGACTAGCGGGATTGCAGTATTTT
V gene: TRBV6-5; J gene: TRBJ2-7; D gene: .; CDR3 length: 14; clone size: .; CDR3 protein: CASSYSGSSYEQYF; CDR3 DNA: TGTGCCAGCAGTTACTCTGGCAGCTCCTACGAGCAGTACTTC
V gene: TRBV12-3/TRBV12-4; J gene: TRBJ2-7; D gene: TRBD1; CDR3 length: 16; clone size: .; CDR3 protein: CASSLDRGLYADEQYF; CDR3 DNA: TGTGCCAGCAGTTTGGACAGGGGGCTGTACGCGGACGAGCAGTACTTC
V gene: TRBV7-9; J gene: TRBJ1-1; D gene: .; CDR3 length: 15; clone size: few; CDR3 protein: CASSFRAGAIAEAFF; CDR3 DNA: TGTGCCAGCAGCTTTCGTGCGGGGGCAATTGCTGAAGCTTTCTTT
V gene: TRBV5-1; J gene: TRBJ2-7; D gene: TRBD2; CDR3 length: 16; clone size: .; CDR3 protein: CASSPSGITSSYEQYF; CDR3 DNA: TGCGCCAGCAGTCCTAGCGGGATTACGAGCTCCTACGAGCAGTACTTC
V gene: TRBV27; J gene: TRBJ2-7; D gene: .; CDR3 length: 14; clone size: few; CDR3 protein: CASSLSVGAYEQYF; CDR3 DNA: TGTGCCAGCAGTTTATCGGTAGGGGCGTACGAGCAGTACTTC
V gene: TRBV7-2; J gene: TRBJ2-1; D gene: TRBD2; CDR3 length: 15; clone size: few; CDR3 protein: CASSQGTSVRNEQFF; CDR3 DNA: TGTGCCAGCAGCCAGGGGACTAGCGTTCGCAATGAGCAGTTCTTC
V gene: TRBV5-1; J gene: TRBJ2-2; D gene: TRBD2; CDR3 length: 16; clone size: few; CDR3 protein: CASSTAPGLAGGELFF; CDR3 DNA: TGCGCCAGCAGCACCGCCCCTGGACTAGCGGGCGGGGAGCTGTTTTTT
V gene: TRBV11-3; J gene: TRBJ2-1; D gene: TRBD2; CDR3 length: 16; clone size: .; CDR3 protein: CASSLRTSGTYNEQFF; CDR3 DNA: TGTGCCAGCAGCCTACGGACTAGCGGAACCTACAATGAGCAGTTCTTC
V gene: TRBV10-3; J gene: TRBJ1-5; D gene: .; CDR3 length: 15; clone size: few; CDR3 protein: CAISEGGSGNQPQHF; CDR3 DNA: TGTGCCATCAGTGAGGGTGGGTCGGGCAATCAGCCCCAGCATTTT
V gene: TRBV5-5; J gene: TRBJ2-7; D gene: .; CDR3 length: 14; clone size: many; CDR3 protein: CASSLEWGSYEQYF; CDR3 DNA: TGTGCCAGCAGCTTGGAGTGGGGCTCCTACGAGCAGTACTTC
V gene: TRBV5-1; J gene: TRBJ1-1; D gene: .; CDR3 length: 13; clone size: many; CDR3 protein: CASSLVGGAEAFF; CDR3 DNA: TGCGCCAGCAGCTTGGTGGGGGGCGCCGAAGCTTTCTTT
V gene: TRBV7-2; J gene: TRBJ2-7; D gene: TRBD2; CDR3 length: 14; clone size: .; CDR3 protein: CASSLVTSADEQYF; CDR3 DNA: TGTGCCAGCAGCTTAGTTACTAGCGCGGACGAGCAGTACTTC
V gene: TRBV3-1; J gene: TRBJ2-7; D gene: .; CDR3 length: 13; clone size: many; CDR3 protein: CASSQDLNYEQYF; CDR3 DNA: TGTGCCAGCAGCCAAGACCTCAACTACGAGCAGTACTTC
V gene: TRBV3-1; J gene: TRBJ2-2; D gene: .; CDR3 length: 14; clone size: .; CDR3 protein: CASSQDVATGELFF; CDR3 DNA: TGTGCCAGCAGCCAAGATGTAGCCACCGGGGAGCTGTTTTTT
V gene: TRBV6-1; J gene: TRBJ2-2; D gene: TRBD1; CDR3 length: 15; clone size: .; CDR3 protein: CASRKQGARTGELFF; CDR3 DNA: TGTGCCAGCAGGAAACAGGGGGCGAGAACCGGGGAGCTGTTTTTT
V gene: TRBV5-4; J gene: TRBJ1-5; D gene: TRBD1; CDR3 length: 18; clone size: .; CDR3 protein: CASSFGTGGSYSNQPQHF; CDR3 DNA: TGTGCCAGCAGCTTCGGGACAGGGGGTTCGTATAGCAATCAGCCCCAGCATTTT
V gene: TRBV5-1; J gene: TRBJ2-5; D gene: TRBD1; CDR3 length: 14; clone size: .; CDR3 protein: CASKEGGEGETQYF; CDR3 DNA: TGCGCCAGCAAGGAAGGGGGCGAGGGAGAGACCCAGTACTTC
V gene: TRBV5-1; J gene: TRBJ1-1; D gene: .; CDR3 length: 12; clone size: .; CDR3 protein: CASRSSNTEAFF; CDR3 DNA: TGCGCCAGCAGGTCCAGTAACACTGAAGCTTTCTTT
V gene: TRBV7-2; J gene: TRBJ1-6; D gene: .; CDR3 length: 14; clone size: .; CDR3 protein: CASSLRQAEGTLHF; CDR3 DNA: TGTGCCAGCAGCTTAAGACAGGCCGAAGGGACCCTCCACTTT
V gene: TRBV20-1; J gene: TRBJ2-1; D gene: .; CDR3 length: 12; clone size: few; CDR3 protein: CSARLGGYEQFF; CDR3 DNA: TGCAGTGCTAGATTAGGGGGATATGAGCAGTTCTTC
V gene: TRBV2; J gene: TRBJ1-2; D gene: .; CDR3 length: 18; clone size: .; CDR3 protein: CASSAPADSPLPNYGYTF; CDR3 DNA: TGTGCCAGCAGTGCCCCGGCGGACAGTCCTCTCCCTAACTATGGCTACACCTTC
V gene: TRBV5-5; J gene: TRBJ2-3; D gene: .; CDR3 length: 12; clone size: many; CDR3 protein: CASSYRPDTQYF; CDR3 DNA: TGTGCCAGCAGCTACAGGCCAGATACGCAGTATTTT
V gene: TRBV29-1; J gene: TRBJ2-2; D gene: TRBD2; CDR3 length: 18; clone size: few; CDR3 protein: CSVESAASGSLGTGELFF; CDR3 DNA: TGCAGCGTTGAGTCGGCGGCTAGCGGGAGTTTGGGCACCGGGGAGCTGTTTTTT
V gene: TRBV5-1; J gene: TRBJ2-1; D gene: TRBD2; CDR3 length: 15; clone size: few; CDR3 protein: CASSSGLASRNEQFF; CDR3 DNA: TGCGCCAGCAGCTCAGGACTAGCCTCCCGGAATGAGCAGTTCTTC
V gene: TRBV11-2; J gene: TRBJ1-2; D gene: TRBD1; CDR3 length: 13; clone size: few; CDR3 protein: CASSPTGFNGYTF; CDR3 DNA: TGTGCCAGCAGCCCGACAGGGTTCAATGGCTACACCTTC
V gene: TRBV12-3/TRBV12-4; J gene: TRBJ2-1; D gene: .; CDR3 length: 15; clone size: .; CDR3 protein: CASSLGGGFYNEQFF; CDR3 DNA: TGTGCCAGCAGTCTCGGCGGAGGATTCTACAATGAGCAGTTCTTC
V gene: TRBV7-9; J gene: TRBJ2-1; D gene: TRBD2; CDR3 length: 15; clone size: few; CDR3 protein: CASSLARERIDEQFF; CDR3 DNA: TGTGCCAGCAGCTTAGCGCGGGAGCGGATCGATGAGCAGTTCTTC
V gene: TRBV6-5; J gene: TRBJ1-1; D gene: .; CDR3 length: 17; clone size: few; CDR3 protein: CASSYSPPAVGITEAFF; CDR3 DNA: TGTGCCAGCAGTTACTCCCCCCCGGCGGTGGGAATCACTGAAGCTTTCTTT
V gene: TRBV11-2; J gene: TRBJ2-1; D gene: TRBD1; CDR3 length: 14; clone size: few; CDR3 protein: CASRGDHQGEEQFF; CDR3 DNA: TGTGCCAGCAGGGGGGACCATCAGGGGGAGGAGCAGTTCTTC
V gene: TRBV27; J gene: TRBJ2-3; D gene: TRBD2; CDR3 length: 15; clone size: few; CDR3 protein: CASTSSGSGTDTQYF; CDR3 DNA: TGTGCCAGCACCTCTAGCGGGTCTGGCACAGATACGCAGTATTTT
V gene: TRBV6-5; J gene: TRBJ2-5; D gene: .; CDR3 length: 12; clone size: .; CDR3 protein: CASSGWQETQYF; CDR3 DNA: TGTGCCAGCTCAGGGTGGCAAGAGACCCAGTACTTC
V gene: TRBV11-2; J gene: TRBJ2-1; D gene: .; CDR3 length: 11; clone size: few; CDR3 protein: CASSSAREQFF; CDR3 DNA: TGTGCCAGCAGCTCCGCGCGAGAGCAGTTCTTC
V gene: TRBV24-1; J gene: TRBJ2-1; D gene: .; CDR3 length: 13; clone size: few; CDR3 protein: CATSVGEYNEQFF; CDR3 DNA: TGTGCCACCAGTGTGGGCGAGTACAATGAGCAGTTCTTC
V gene: TRBV11-2; J gene: TRBJ2-2; D gene: .; CDR3 length: 13; clone size: .; CDR3 protein: CASSEWNTGELFF; CDR3 DNA: TGTGCCAGCAGCGAATGGAACACCGGGGAGCTGTTTTTT
V gene: TRBV4-1; J gene: TRBJ2-7; D gene: TRBD2; CDR3 length: 14; clone size: few; CDR3 protein: CASSQPSGLYEQYF; CDR3 DNA: TGCGCCAGCAGCCAACCTAGCGGTCTATACGAGCAGTACTTC
V gene: TRBV7-8; J gene: TRBJ2-4; D gene: .; CDR3 length: 18; clone size: few; CDR3 protein: CASSPRSIAAVAKNIQYF; CDR3 DNA: TGTGCCAGCAGCCCGAGGTCGATAGCGGCCGTAGCCAAAAACATTCAGTACTTC
V gene: TRBV10-2; J gene: TRBJ2-7; D gene: .; CDR3 length: 16; clone size: .; CDR3 protein: CASSGWGDRNSYEQYF; CDR3 DNA: TGCGCCAGCAGTGGGTGGGGTGACCGAAACTCCTACGAGCAGTACTTC
V gene: TRBV12-5; J gene: TRBJ2-1; D gene: TRBD1; CDR3 length: 15; clone size: few; CDR3 protein: CASGSSGTGGYEQFF; CDR3 DNA: TGTGCTAGTGGTTCATCCGGGACAGGAGGCTATGAGCAGTTCTTC
V gene: TRBV29-1; J gene: TRBJ1-1; D gene: .; CDR3 length: 10; clone size: few; CDR3 protein: CSVEDWDEGF; CDR3 DNA: TGCAGCGTTGAAGATTGGGATGAGGGATTT
V gene: TRBV5-1; J gene: TRBJ1-1; D gene: TRBD1; CDR3 length: 14; clone size: few; CDR3 protein: CASSFTGGASEAFF; CDR3 DNA: TGCGCCAGCAGCTTTACAGGGGGCGCTTCCGAAGCTTTCTTT
V gene: TRBV9; J gene: TRBJ2-3; D gene: TRBD2; CDR3 length: 20; clone size: .; CDR3 protein: CASSVSSLKGLAASTDTQYF; CDR3 DNA: TGTGCCAGCAGCGTATCCTCCCTGAAGGGACTAGCGGCTAGCACAGATACGCAGTATTTT
V gene: TRBV12-3/TRBV12-4; J gene: TRBJ2-1; D gene: .; CDR3 length: 15; clone size: .; CDR3 protein: CASSFIGSAYNEQFF; CDR3 DNA: TGTGCCAGCAGTTTCATCGGAAGCGCTTACAATGAGCAGTTCTTC
V gene: TRBV6-4; J gene: TRBJ2-3; D gene: .; CDR3 length: 14; clone size: .; CDR3 protein: CASSDSWRADTQYF; CDR3 DNA: TGTGCCAGCAGTGACTCGTGGCGGGCCGATACGCAGTATTTT
V gene: TRBV29-1; J gene: TRBJ2-7; D gene: .; CDR3 length: 13; clone size: .; CDR3 protein: CSVAGGEAYEQYF; CDR3 DNA: TGCAGCGTAGCTGGCGGAGAGGCTTACGAGCAGTACTTC